The entry below describes one T cell receptor beta chain. What it recognizes is unknown. The source of the sample is a study of PD-1 blockade in classical Hodgkin lymphoma. Findings and caveats of the study: Compared with baseline, CD4+ but not CD8+ TCR diversity had risen significantly by C4D1. Excluded were patients who started nivolumab under 1 year after ASCT, a group that had lower diversity. Healthy donors reportedly exceeded newly diagnosed patients in baseline TCR diversity. Nothing has yet pinned down what causes the repertoire differences, possibly disease activity or prior therapy.

Every patient experienced relapse after autologous stem cell transplantation, and brentuximab vedotin exposure varied. Germline V gene sequence: CDR1 LNHDA, CDR2 SQIVND (reference sequence). There are 16 residues in the CDR3. The ends lost 5 bases at V and 6 bases at J; junction bases unmatched: 12. Libraries were prepared by immunoSEQ multiplex PCR; TCRdb keeps only in-frame clonotypes and omits some of them. Among over 35,000 clones listed, around 78% were seen once. The chain recombines TRBV19 with TRBJ2-2; TRBD1 agrees at 7 bases. This sequence was found in a human donor with classical Hodgkin lymphoma. The material was peripheral blood mononuclear cells (PBMCs), obtained at baseline. CDR3 nucleotide sequence: TGTGCCAGTAGTCCGACCTCGACAGGGCTAGCCGGGGAGCTGTTTTTT. Amino acids: CASSPTSTGLAGELFF.